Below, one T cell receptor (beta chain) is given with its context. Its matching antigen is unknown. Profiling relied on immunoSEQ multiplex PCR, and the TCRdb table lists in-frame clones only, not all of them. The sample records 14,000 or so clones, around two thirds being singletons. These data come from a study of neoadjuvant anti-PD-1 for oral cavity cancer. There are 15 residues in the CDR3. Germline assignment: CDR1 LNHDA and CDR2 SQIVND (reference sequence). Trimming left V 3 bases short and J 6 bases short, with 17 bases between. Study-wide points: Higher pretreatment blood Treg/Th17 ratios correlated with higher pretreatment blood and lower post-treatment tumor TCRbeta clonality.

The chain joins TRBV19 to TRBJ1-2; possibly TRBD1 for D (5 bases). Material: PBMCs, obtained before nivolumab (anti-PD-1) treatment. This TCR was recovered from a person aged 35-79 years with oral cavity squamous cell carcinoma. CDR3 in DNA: TGTGCCAGTAGTATTCAGCAGGGAACGCTGAATGGCTACACCTTC. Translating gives CASSIQQGTLNGYTF.